This TCR beta chain was sequenced for a study of blood T cell repertoires in COVID-19. As for the study in general: Specimens from acute and convalescent COVID-19 originated in the United States, Italy and Spain.

Produced via immunoSEQ multiplex PCR; TCRdb's table is partial and in-frame only. This table has over 200,000 clones, nearly 90% appearing once. The study recruited people aged about 18 to 90 years across approximately 23 US areas. Which cohort a participant joined came from the clinical history participants gave. The recovered donors of Cohort 3 showed two negative PCRs, clearance, or symptom resolution. The trim removed 4 bases at V and 6 bases at J, leaving 9 bases unmatched. The CDR3 is 16 residues long. The germline gives CDR1 LGHNA, CDR2 YNFKEQ. The material sequenced was PBMCs or T cells enriched from blood (not recorded which). The sequence came from a man under 40 who had recovered from COVID-19. V gene TRBV4-2 combines with J gene TRBJ1-6, with 7 nucleotides matching TRBD1. Here the CDR3 reads CASSRNWGQSNSPLHF. The DNA for the CDR3 is TGTGCCAGCAGCCGAAATTGGGGACAGAGTAATTCACCCCTCCACTTT.